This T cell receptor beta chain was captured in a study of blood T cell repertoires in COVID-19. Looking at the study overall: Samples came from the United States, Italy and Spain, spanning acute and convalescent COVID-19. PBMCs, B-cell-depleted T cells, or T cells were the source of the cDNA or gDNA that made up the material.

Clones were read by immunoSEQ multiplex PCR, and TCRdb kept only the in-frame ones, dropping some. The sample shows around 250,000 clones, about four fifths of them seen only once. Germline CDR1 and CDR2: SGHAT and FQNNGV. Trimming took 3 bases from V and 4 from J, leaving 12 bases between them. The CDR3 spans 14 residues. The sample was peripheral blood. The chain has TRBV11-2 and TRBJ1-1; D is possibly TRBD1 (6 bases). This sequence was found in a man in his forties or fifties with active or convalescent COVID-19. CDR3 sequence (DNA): TGTGCCAGCAGCTTTCAGGGGCCCGGCACTGAAGCTTTCTTT. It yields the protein CASSFQGPGTEAFF.